What follows is one T cell receptor beta chain and its context. TCR beta sequences were obtained from blood CD8+ and CD4+ T cells. This specimen comes from a study of CD8 T cells in Susac syndrome. RNA amounts of roughly 0.5 to 1 ug underwent reverse transcription with random hexamers. TCRdb reanalysed the immunoSEQ multiplex PCR reads using MiXCR and keeps one entry per CDR3 protein. The repertoire includes about 250,000 distinct CDR3 sequences, 80% to 95% of them detected once, and roughly 0.072% sits in the top ten. V lost 3 bases and J 0 bases, leaving 8 bases between the germline ends. CDR1 ENHRY and CDR2 SYGVKD come from the germline V gene. CDR3 length: 15 residues.

Sequenced: CD4+ T cells from PBMCs. This receptor was obtained from a human donor with multiple sclerosis. This chain uses TRBV10-3 with TRBJ2-2, with a tentative D call TRBD1 (6 bases). CDR3 region: CAISETGTNTGELFF. For the CDR3, the DNA is TGTGCCATCAGTGAAACAGGGACGAACACCGGGGAGCTGTTTTTT.